Below, 18 T cell receptor beta chains from the same sample are listed, as sequenced in a study of T-cell reconstitution after alpha-beta-depleted transplantation in children (dated by TCRdb to about 2016). The library was obtained by PCR. Sequencing was carried out with an Illumina HiSeq 2500. Molecular barcoding was employed in the preparation of TCR libraries, with unique molecular identifiers being used to normalize TCRbeta repertoire quantification. TCRdb took the public reads, trimmed them with fastp at Q25, ran MiXCR for clone calling and kept in-frame beta chains. Here each entry gathers all rows of one CDR3 protein and keeps the most common genes and DNA. The sample records hundreds of thousands of distinct CDR3 sequences, around 7.5% of which are singletons. The top ten hold 6% to 7% of the sample. What the treatment or condition label conveys for this sample: allogeneic hematopoietic cell transplantation with graft depleted of TCRalphabeta T cells and CD19 B cells.

The source material was PBMCs, mostly from graft donor cells, sampled 180 days after TCRalphabeta/CD19-depleted stem cell transplant. The receptors originated from a male patient younger than 18 who had a stem cell transplant for acute lymphoblastic leukemia, so the T cells may come from the graft donor.

At least ten counts were recorded for this clonotype. The chain joins TRBV7-6 to TRBJ2-3; weak D call: TRBD1 (7 bases). Germline V gene lookup returns CDR1 SGHVS and CDR2 FNYEAQ. V lost 1 base, J lost 2 bases, and 13 bases lay in between. The CDR3 length is 16 residues. CDR3 residues: CASSLGAGGPTDTQYF. The DNA for the CDR3 is TGTGCCAGCAGCTTAGGGGCAGGGGGGCCCACAGATACGCAGTATTTT.

The rearrangement uses TRBV5-1 and TRBJ1-6; D uncertain. The germline V gene encodes CDR1 SGHRS and CDR2 YFSETQ. Trimming took 4 bases from V and 0 from J, leaving 11 bases between them. This CDR3 spans 16 amino acids. CDR3 nucleotides: TGCGCCAGCAGCCCGGACCGGAGCTCCTATAATTCACCCCTCCACTTT. This translates into CASSPDRSSYNSPLHF.

This clonotype was counted many times. The J gene is TRBJ2-1, the V gene TRBV20-1; TRBD2 agrees at 10 bases. The V gene end was trimmed by 0 bases and the J gene end by 8 bases; junction bases not matched to a gene: 13. The germline V gene encodes CDR1 DFQATT and CDR2 SNEGSKA (reference sequence). This CDR3 has 17 residues. This CDR3 reads CSARELAGGVDPDEQFF. The CDR3 nucleotides are TGCAGTGCTAGAGAGTTAGCGGGAGGAGTGGACCCAGATGAGCAGTTCTTC.

CDR3 region: CASSRYGTGRSSYEQYF. The DNA for the CDR3 is TGTGCCAGCAGCCGCTACGGCACAGGGCGAAGCTCCTACGAGCAGTACTTC. The J gene is TRBJ2-7, the V gene TRBV11-1; tentatively, D is TRBD1 (6 bases). The germline V and J ends were trimmed by 5 bases and 0 bases, with 20 bases remaining between them. CDR1 and CDR2 from the germline V gene are SGHAT and FQDESV (reference sequence). The CDR3 totals 17 residues.

As DNA, the CDR3 is TGTGCCAGCAGCCAAGATGGAGGGCTCGGAAACACCATATATTTT. It is translated as CASSQDGGLGNTIYF. J is TRBJ1-3 and V is TRBV4-2; D ambiguous. V was cut by 0 bases and J by 4 bases, with 10 bases left in between. The CDR3 covers 15 residues. CDR1 and CDR2 (germline): LGHNA, YNFKEQ.

In its sample, this clonotype was seen many times. The V gene is TRBV6-2 or TRBV6-3, the J gene TRBJ2-3; D gene ambiguous. Germline CDR1 MNHEY, CDR2 SVGEGT. Between the trimmed V and J ends, which lost 0 bases and 5 bases, there was a span of 9 bases. The CDR3 runs to 14 residues. DNA of the CDR3: TGTGCCAGCAGTTACTCGCTGGTTGGAGATACGCAGTATTTT. Its translation is CASSYSLVGDTQYF.

This clonotype was counted ten times or more. The chain uses TRBV15 and TRBJ1-4; TRBD1 is a possible D gene (5 bases). This CDR3 is built from 14 residues. CDR1 and CDR2 (germline): LNHNV, YYDKDF (reference sequence). Trimming cost V 4 bases and J 8 bases, with 14 bases left between them. CDR3 residues: CATSTGTVYEKLFF. The CDR3 DNA sequence: TGTGCCACCAGCACCGGGACGGTTTACGAAAAACTGTTTTTT.

This clonotype was counted many times. The rearrangement uses TRBV20-1 and TRBJ2-2; no definite D call. This CDR3 is 12 amino acids long. Germline CDR1 is DFQATT and CDR2 is SNEGSKA (reference sequence). V shed 2 bases and J shed 3 bases, with 4 bases lying between them. As DNA, the CDR3 is TGCAGTGCTAGAAAGCACACCGGGGAGCTGTTTTTT. Its translation: CSARKHTGELFF.

This clonotype was observed many times. The rearrangement links TRBV5-4 to TRBJ2-7, with 8 bases aligning to TRBD1. The CDR3 totals 15 residues. Trimming removed 4 bases from V and 3 bases from J; junction bases left unmatched: 9. Germline CDR1 is SGHNT and CDR2 is YYREEE (reference sequence). CDR3 nucleotides: TGTGCCAGCAGCCCGCCGGGACAGGTGCACTACGAGCAGTACTTC. Protein sequence: CASSPPGQVHYEQYF.

About this clonotype: This may stem from a read error, because a much larger clone lies one nucleotide away. The chain carries TRBV28 and TRBJ2-7; the match to TRBD1 covers 7 bases. The J segment lost 2 bases and the V segment lost 6 bases, leaving 7 bases of the junction unmatched. The CDR3 spans 14 residues. The germline V gene has CDR1 MDHEN and CDR2 SYDVKM. The CDR3 spells CASSPQGMTYEQYF. The CDR3 bases are TGTGCCAGCAGCCCACAGGGGATGACCTACGAGCAGTACTTC.

This clonotype was found many times. The V call is TRBV11-2, the J call TRBJ2-2, with 7 positions matching TRBD2. The V gene end was trimmed by 4 bases and the J gene end by 5 bases; junction bases not matched to a gene: 16. This CDR3 comprises 18 residues. Germline lookup yields CDR1 SGHAT and CDR2 FQNNGV. CDR3 amino acids: CASSSRFGLVVRTGELFF. CDR3 nucleotides: TGTGCCAGCAGCTCGAGGTTCGGACTAGTTGTGAGGACCGGGGAGCTGTTTTTT. The variable domain in full, with the rest retrieved from reference TRBV11-2 and TRBJ2-2, is EAGVAQSPRYKIIEKRQSVAFWCNPISGHATLYWYQQILGQGPKLLIQFQNNGVVDDSQLPKDRFSAERLKGVDSTLKIQPAKLEDSAVYLCASSSRFGLVVRTGELFFGEGSRLTVL.

This clonotype was detected many times. The chain uses TRBV6-2 or TRBV6-3 and TRBJ2-2; perhaps TRBD2 as D (6 bases). Trimming left V 2 bases short and J 0 bases short, with 10 bases between. This CDR3 region has 16 residues. Germline CDR1 is MNHEY and CDR2 is SVGEGT. Written as DNA, the CDR3 is TGTGCCAGCAGTTACCCCACGGGAGCGAACACCGGGGAGCTGTTTTTT. It translates to CASSYPTGANTGELFF.

In regard to this clonotype: This could be a read error, since a much larger clone is one nucleotide away. This rearrangement joins TRBV14 to TRBJ2-7; 12 bases match TRBD2. The V gene's germline CDR1 is SGHDN and CDR2 FVKESK. CDR3 length: 17 residues. The CDR3 bases are TGTCCCAGCAGCCAAGTCCGACTAGCGGGAGTCGGCTACGAGCAGTACTTC. Its translation: CPSSQVRLAGVGYEQYF.

This clonotype was detected many times. The chain has TRBV5-1 and TRBJ2-7; the match to TRBD2 covers 7 bases. Germline loops: CDR1 SGHRS, CDR2 YFSETQ. V was pared by 2 bases and J by 1 base, with 12 bases of the junction left unmatched. The CDR3 totals 17 residues. The CDR3 reads CASSFSPGPSGSYEQYF. CDR3 DNA: TGCGCCAGCAGCTTTAGCCCCGGCCCTAGCGGTTCCTACGAGCAGTACTTC.

This clonotype has a count of ten or more. The chain has TRBV6-2 or TRBV6-3 and TRBJ2-7; D may be TRBD2 (6 bases). V was pared by 6 bases and J by 3 bases, with 12 bases between. Germline values: CDR1 MNHEY, CDR2 SVGEGT. This CDR3 has 13 residues. CDR3 sequence reads: CASSSGTHYEQYF. CDR3 bases: TGTGCCAGCAGCTCCGGGACTCACTACGAGCAGTACTTC.

At least ten counts were recorded for this clonotype. This sequence joins TRBV28 and TRBJ2-2; 7 bases are shared with TRBD2. CDR1 is MDHEN and CDR2 is SYDVKM in the germline V gene. This CDR3 comprises 17 residues. After removal of 2 bases from V and 5 bases from J, the junction contained 11 bases not matched to a gene. CDR3 bases: TGTGCCAGCAGTTTACGTGAGGGGAGGGAAGGGACCGGGGAGCTGTTTTTT. Translation gives CASSLREGREGTGELFF.

This clonotype was observed a handful of times. V and J are TRBV19 and TRBJ1-4; TRBD1 is a possible D gene (5 bases). CDR3 size: 14 residues. Germline V gives CDR1 LNHDA, CDR2 SQIVND (reference sequence). Deletions cut 6 bases from V and 7 bases from J, with 15 bases between. The CDR3 loop reads CASRSFRDSEKLFF. In nucleotides, the CDR3 is TGTGCCAGTAGAAGTTTTAGAGACAGTGAAAAACTGTTTTTT.

The chain joins TRBV20-1 to TRBJ1-2; possible D gene TRBD1, 5 bases. Germline CDR1 is DFQATT and CDR2 is SNEGSKA (reference sequence). The CDR3 has 12 residues. V lost 5 bases to trimming and J lost 7 bases, with 14 bases between them. The CDR3 nucleotides are TGCAGTGCTCGCAGGGACCTCTCTGGCTACACCTTC. Translation gives CSARRDLSGYTF.